This TCR beta chain was documented in a study of blood T cell repertoires in COVID-19. At the level of the study: COVID-19 samples from acute and convalescent phases originated in the United States, Italy and Spain. T cells, B-cell-depleted T cells, or PBMCs supplied cDNA or gDNA.

The germline V gene has CDR1 WNHNN and CDR2 SYGVQD (reference sequence). V was pared by 4 bases and J by 5 bases, with 15 bases between. The CDR3 spans 16 residues. This clone has a handful of counts. Per the original data handling: Nucleated cell counts were estimated from reference gene primer amplification. Clones were read by immunoSEQ multiplex PCR, and TCRdb kept only the in-frame ones, dropping some. V and J calls and clone size are copied from that table; D and trimming were computed from the DNA. The profile shows around 230,000 clones, 75% to 90% of them singletons. The receptor's source is a man younger than 40 who had recovered from COVID-19. The sample was peripheral blood. The V and J genes are TRBV10-1 and TRBJ1-6; D unclear. The DNA of the CDR3 is TGCGCCAGCAGTGTTGGGAGAGGGTCGGATAATTCACCCCTCCACTTT. This translates into CASSVGRGSDNSPLHF.